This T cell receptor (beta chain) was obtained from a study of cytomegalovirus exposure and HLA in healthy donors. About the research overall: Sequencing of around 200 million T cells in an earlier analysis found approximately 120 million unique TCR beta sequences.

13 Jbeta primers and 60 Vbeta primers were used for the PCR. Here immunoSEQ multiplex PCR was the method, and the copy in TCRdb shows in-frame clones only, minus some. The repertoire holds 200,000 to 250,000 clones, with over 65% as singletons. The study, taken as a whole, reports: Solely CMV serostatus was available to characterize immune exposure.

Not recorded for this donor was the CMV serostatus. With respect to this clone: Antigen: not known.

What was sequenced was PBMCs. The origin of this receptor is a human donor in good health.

The CDR3: CASSQDLWAVYNEQFF. The DNA of the CDR3 is TGCGCCAGCAGCCAAGACTTATGGGCTGTTTACAATGAGCAGTTCTTC. The J gene is TRBJ2-1, the V gene TRBV4-3; D unresolved. Per the germline V gene, CDR1 is LGHNA and CDR2 is YSLEER. V shed 0 bases and J shed 4 bases, with 13 bases lying between them. This CDR3 comprises 16 residues.